Below, one T cell receptor beta chain is given with its context. Its specificity is not known. Subsets obtained from CD4+ cells comprised CD45RA+ naive and CD45RA-negative memory cells. Trimming shortened V by 6 bases and J by 0 bases, and 5 bases separated the two germline ends. Germline assignment: CDR1 WNHNN and CDR2 SYGVQD (reference sequence). This CDR3 comprises 13 residues. This record comes from a study of shared clonotypes between healthy human individuals. General study points: The authors sampled blood alone, and tissue repertoires likely differ.

Evenly divided among several immunoSEQ plates was the genomic DNA of each subset. Sequencing used immunoSEQ multiplex PCR; TCRdb keeps in-frame clones, though not all of them. This table has about 1 million clones, about 76% appearing once. The chain carries TRBV10-1 and TRBJ2-2; D call uncertain. The origin of this receptor is a man younger than 35 in good health. The sample comprised memory CD4+ T cells sorted from blood. As to subset: CD45RA-negative fraction. The CDR3 reads CASSKSNTGELFF. DNA of the CDR3: TGCGCCAGCAGCAAATCGAACACCGGGGAGCTGTTTTTT.